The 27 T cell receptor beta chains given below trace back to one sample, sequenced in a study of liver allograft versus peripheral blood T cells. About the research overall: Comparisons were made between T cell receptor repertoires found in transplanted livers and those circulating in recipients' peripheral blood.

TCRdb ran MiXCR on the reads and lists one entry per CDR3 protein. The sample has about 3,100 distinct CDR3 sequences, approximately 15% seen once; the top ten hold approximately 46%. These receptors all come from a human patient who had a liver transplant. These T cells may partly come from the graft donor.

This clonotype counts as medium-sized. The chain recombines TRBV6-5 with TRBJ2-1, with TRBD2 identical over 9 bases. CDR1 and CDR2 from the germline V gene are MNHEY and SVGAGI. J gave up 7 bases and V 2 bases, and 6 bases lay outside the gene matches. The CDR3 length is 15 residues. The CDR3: CASSYGRGGENEQFF. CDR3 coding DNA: TGTGCCAGCAGTTACGGGCGGGGGGGCGAAAATGAGCAGTTCTTC.

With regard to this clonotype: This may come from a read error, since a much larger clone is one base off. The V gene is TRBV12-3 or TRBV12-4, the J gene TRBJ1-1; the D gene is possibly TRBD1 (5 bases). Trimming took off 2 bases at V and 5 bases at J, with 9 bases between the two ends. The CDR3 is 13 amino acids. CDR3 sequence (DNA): TGTGCCAGCAGTTTATGGGGGAAAACTGAAGCTTTCTTT. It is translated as CASSLWGKTEAFF.

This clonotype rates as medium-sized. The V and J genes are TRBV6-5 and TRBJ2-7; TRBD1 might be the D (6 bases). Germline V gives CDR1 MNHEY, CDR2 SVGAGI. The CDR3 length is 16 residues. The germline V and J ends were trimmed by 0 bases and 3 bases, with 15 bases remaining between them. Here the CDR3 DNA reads TGTGCCAGCAGTTACTCCACAGGGCTCCAACTCTACGAGCAGTACTTC. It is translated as CASSYSTGLQLYEQYF.

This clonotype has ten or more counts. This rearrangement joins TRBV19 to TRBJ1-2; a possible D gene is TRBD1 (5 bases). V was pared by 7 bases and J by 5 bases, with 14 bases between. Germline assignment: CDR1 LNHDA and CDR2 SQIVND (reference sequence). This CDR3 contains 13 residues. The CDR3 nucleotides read TGTGCCAGTACCGGGGGGTCAAGATATGGCTACACCTTC. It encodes CASTGGSRYGYTF.

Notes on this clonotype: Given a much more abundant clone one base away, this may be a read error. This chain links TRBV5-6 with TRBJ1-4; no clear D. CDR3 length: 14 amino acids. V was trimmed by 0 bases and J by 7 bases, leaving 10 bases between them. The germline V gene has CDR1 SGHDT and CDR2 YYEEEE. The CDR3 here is CASSLDSPSEKLFF. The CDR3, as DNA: TGTGCCAGCAGCTTGGACAGTCCGAGTGAAAAACTGTTTTTT.

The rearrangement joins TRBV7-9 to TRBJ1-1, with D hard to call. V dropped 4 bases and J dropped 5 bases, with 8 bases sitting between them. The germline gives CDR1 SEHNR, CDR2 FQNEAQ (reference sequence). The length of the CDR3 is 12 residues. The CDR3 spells CASSSLETEAFF. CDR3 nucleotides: TGTGCCAGCAGCTCACTCGAGACTGAAGCTTTCTTT. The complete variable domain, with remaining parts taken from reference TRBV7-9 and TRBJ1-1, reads DTGVSQNPRHKITKRGQNVTFRCDPISEHNRLYWYRQTLGQGPEFLTYFQNEAQLEKSRLLSDRFSAERPKGSFSTLEIQRTEQGDSAMYLCASSSLETEAFFGQGTRLTVV.

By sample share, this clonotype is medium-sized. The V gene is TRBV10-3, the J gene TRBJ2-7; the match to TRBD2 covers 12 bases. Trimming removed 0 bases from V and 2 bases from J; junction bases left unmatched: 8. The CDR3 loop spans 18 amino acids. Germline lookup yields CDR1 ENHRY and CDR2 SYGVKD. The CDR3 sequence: CAISESGLAGRPTYEQYF. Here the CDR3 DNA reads TGTGCCATCAGTGAGTCGGGACTAGCGGGCCGACCGACCTACGAGCAGTACTTC.

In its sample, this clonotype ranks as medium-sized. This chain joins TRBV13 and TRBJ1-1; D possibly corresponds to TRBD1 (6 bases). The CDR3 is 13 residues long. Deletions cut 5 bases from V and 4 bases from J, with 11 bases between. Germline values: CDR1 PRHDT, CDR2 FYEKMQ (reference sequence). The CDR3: CASSPQGSTEAFF. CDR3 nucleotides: TGTGCCAGCAGCCCACAGGGATCCACTGAAGCTTTCTTT.

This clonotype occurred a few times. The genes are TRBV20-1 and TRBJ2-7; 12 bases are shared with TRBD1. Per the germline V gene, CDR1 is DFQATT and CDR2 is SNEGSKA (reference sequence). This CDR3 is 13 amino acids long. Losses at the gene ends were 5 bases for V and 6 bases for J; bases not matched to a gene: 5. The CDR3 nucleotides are TGCAGTGCTCATGGGACAGGGGGCATCGAGCAGTACTTC. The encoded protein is CSAHGTGGIEQYF.

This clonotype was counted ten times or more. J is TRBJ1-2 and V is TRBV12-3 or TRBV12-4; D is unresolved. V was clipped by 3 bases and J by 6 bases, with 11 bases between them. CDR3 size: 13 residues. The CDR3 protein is CASSLDAGNGYTF. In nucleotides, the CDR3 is TGTGCCAGCAGTTTGGACGCCGGAAATGGCTACACCTTC.

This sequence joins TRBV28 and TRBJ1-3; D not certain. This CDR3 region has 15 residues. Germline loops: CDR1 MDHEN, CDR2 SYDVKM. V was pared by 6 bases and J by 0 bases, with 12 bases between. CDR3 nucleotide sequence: TGTGCCAGCAGCCTGACGGGCTTCTCTGGAAACACCATATATTTT. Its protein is CASSLTGFSGNTIYF.

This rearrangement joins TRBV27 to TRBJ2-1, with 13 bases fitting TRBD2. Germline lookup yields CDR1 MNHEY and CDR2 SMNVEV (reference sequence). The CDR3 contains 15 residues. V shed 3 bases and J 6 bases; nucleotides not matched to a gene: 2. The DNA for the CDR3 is TGTGCCAGCAGTTTCGGACTAGCGGGAGTCAATGAGCAGTTCTTC. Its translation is CASSFGLAGVNEQFF.

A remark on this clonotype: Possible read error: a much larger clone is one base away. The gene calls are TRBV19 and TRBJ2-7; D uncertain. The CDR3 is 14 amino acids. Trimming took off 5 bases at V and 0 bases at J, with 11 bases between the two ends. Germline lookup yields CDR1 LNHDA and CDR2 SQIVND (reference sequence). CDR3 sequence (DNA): TGTGCCAGTAGTCCCATAATCCCCTCCTACGAGCAGTACTTC. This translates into CASSPIIPSYEQYF. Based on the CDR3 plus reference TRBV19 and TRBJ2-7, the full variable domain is DGGITQSPKYLFRKEGQNVTLSCEQNLNHDAMYWYRQDPGQGLRLIYYSQIVNDFQKGDIAEGYSVSREKKESFPLTVTSAQKNPTAFYLCASSPIIPSYEQYFGPGTRLTVT.

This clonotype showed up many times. The CDR3 protein is CASGLSSGRAYEQYF. The CDR3 DNA follows: TGTGCCAGCGGCCTTTCTAGCGGGCGTGCCTACGAGCAGTACTTC. The chain joins TRBV5-6 to TRBJ2-7; TRBD2 agrees at 8 bases. CDR3 length equals 15 residues. From germline, CDR1 is SGHDT and CDR2 YYEEEE. The V gene end was trimmed by 7 bases and the J gene end by 2 bases; junction bases not matched to a gene: 11.

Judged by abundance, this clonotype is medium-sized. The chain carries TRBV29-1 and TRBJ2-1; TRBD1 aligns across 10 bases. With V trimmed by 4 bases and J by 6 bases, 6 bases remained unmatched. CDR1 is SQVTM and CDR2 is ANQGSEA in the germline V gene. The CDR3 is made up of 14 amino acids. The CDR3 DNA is TGCAGCGTTGGGGACAGGGGAAAGTTCAATGAGCAGTTCTTC. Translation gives CSVGDRGKFNEQFF.

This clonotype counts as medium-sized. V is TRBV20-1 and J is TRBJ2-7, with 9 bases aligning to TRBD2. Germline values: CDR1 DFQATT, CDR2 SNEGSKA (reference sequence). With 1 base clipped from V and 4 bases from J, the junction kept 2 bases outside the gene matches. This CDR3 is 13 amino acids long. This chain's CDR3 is CSARGLAGYEQYF. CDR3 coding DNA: TGCAGTGCTAGAGGGCTAGCGGGATACGAGCAGTACTTC.

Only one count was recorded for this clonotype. In DNA form, the CDR3 reads TGTGCCAGCAGTGAAGCCAGATTAGGGACAGGGACCTACGAGCAGTACTTC. This encodes CASSEARLGTGTYEQYF. The rearrangement uses TRBV6-1 and TRBJ2-7; 9 bases are a match to TRBD1. The J segment lost 2 bases and the V segment lost 0 bases, leaving 8 bases of the junction unmatched. The germline V gene has CDR1 MNHNS and CDR2 SASEGT. This CDR3 spans 17 amino acids.

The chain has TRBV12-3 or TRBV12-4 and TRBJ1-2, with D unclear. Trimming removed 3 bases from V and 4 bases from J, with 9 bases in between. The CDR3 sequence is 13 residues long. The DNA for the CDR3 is TGTGCCAGCAGTTTCCAGAGCCTCTATGGCTACACCTTC. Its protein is CASSFQSLYGYTF.

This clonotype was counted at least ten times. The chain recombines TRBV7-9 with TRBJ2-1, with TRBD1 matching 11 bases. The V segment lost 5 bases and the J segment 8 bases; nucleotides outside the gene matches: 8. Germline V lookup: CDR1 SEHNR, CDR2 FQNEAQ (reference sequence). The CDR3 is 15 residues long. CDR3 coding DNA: TGTGCCAGCAGCCATGGACAGGGGGCAGGGGATGAGCAGTTCTTC. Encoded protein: CASSHGQGAGDEQFF.

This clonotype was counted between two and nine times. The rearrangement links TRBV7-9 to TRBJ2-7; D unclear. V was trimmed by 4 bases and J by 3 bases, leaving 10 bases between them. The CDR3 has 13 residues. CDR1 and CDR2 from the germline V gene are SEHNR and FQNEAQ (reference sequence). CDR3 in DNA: TGTGCCAGCAGCTCTACAGAGAACTACGAGCAGTACTTC. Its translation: CASSSTENYEQYF.

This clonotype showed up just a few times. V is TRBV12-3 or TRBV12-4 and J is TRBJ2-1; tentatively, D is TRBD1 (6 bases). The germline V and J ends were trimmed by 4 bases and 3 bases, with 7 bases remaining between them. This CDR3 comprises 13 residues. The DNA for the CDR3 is TGTGCCAGCAGTTCGGACAGCTACAATGAGCAGTTCTTC. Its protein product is CASSSDSYNEQFF.

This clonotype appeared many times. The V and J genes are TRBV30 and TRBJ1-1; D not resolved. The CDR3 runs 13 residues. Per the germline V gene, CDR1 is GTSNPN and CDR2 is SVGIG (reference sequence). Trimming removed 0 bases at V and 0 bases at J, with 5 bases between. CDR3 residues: CAWSVSLNTEAFF. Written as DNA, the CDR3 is TGTGCCTGGAGTGTTAGTCTGAACACTGAAGCTTTCTTT.

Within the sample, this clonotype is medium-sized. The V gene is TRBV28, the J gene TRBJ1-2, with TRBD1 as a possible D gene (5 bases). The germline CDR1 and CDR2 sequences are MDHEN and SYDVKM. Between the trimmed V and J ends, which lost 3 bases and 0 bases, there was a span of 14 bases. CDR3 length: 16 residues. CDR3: CASSFPDSFANYGYTF. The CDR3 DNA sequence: TGTGCCAGCAGTTTCCCCGACAGTTTCGCTAACTATGGCTACACCTTC.

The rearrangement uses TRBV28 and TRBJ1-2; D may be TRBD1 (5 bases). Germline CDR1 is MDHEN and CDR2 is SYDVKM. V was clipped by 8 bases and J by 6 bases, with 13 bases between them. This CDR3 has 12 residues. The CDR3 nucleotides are TGTGCCAGCGGTGTCGGGGGAGATGGCTACACCTTC. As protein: CASGVGGDGYTF.

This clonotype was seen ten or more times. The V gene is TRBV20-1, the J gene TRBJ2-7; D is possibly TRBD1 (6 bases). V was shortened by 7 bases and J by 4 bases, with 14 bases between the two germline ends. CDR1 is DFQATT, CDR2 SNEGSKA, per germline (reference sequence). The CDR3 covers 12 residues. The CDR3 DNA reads TGCAGTGTTGGGGGCCTGGGGTACGAGCAGTACTTC. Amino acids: CSVGGLGYEQYF.

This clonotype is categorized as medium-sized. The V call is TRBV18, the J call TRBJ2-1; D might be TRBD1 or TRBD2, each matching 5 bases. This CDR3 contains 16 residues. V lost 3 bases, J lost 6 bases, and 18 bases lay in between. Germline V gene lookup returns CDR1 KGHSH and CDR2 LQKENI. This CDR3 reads CASSPRRAGTSNEQFF. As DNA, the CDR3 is TGTGCCAGCTCACCTCGTAGGGCAGGGACCAGCAATGAGCAGTTCTTC.

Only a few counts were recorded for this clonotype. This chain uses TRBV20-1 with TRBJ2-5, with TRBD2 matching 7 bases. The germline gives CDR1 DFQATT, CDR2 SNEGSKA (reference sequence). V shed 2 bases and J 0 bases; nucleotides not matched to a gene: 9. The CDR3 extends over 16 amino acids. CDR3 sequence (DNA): TGCAGTGCTAGACCATTAGTACTAGCGCACCAAGAGACCCAGTACTTC. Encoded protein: CSARPLVLAHQETQYF.